These 16 T cell receptor beta chains share one sample of origin, sequenced in a study of cytomegalovirus exposure and HLA in healthy donors. The study ran its PCR with 60 Vbeta and 13 Jbeta primers. Sequenced by immunoSEQ multiplex PCR; TCRdb stores in-frame clones only, minus some. The sample has 200,000 to 250,000 clones; about 80% are singletons. The sequenced sample consisted of PBMCs. These receptors came from a woman aged 40 to 50 in good health and CMV-seropositive.

The chain uses TRBV4-2 and TRBJ2-7; no firm D call. V was clipped by 3 bases and J by 2 bases, with 17 bases between them. Germline-derived CDR1 and CDR2 are LGHNA and YNFKEQ. This CDR3 is 16 amino acids long. The CDR3 DNA reads as TGTGCCAGCAGCCAGGAGAGGTCCCCTCCTACCTACGAGCAGTACTTC. Amino acid sequence: CASSQERSPPTYEQYF.

This clone came up once. The V gene is TRBV5-6, the J gene TRBJ2-1, with D perhaps matching TRBD2 (5 bases). The germline V gene has CDR1 SGHDT and CDR2 YYEEEE. The V gene lost 3 bases and the J gene lost 9 bases, with 7 bases spanning the gap. CDR3 length: 11 amino acids. CDR3 coding DNA: TGTGCCAGCAGCTCGGGAATTGAGCAGTTCTTC. Its protein product is CASSSGIEQFF.

This chain joins TRBV15 and TRBJ2-6, with D hard to call. The length of the CDR3 is 13 residues. V lost 4 bases and J lost 1, with 2 bases in between. In germline, CDR1 is LNHNV, CDR2 YYDKDF (reference sequence). The CDR3 nucleotides are TGTGCCACCAGCACTTCTGGGGCCAACGTCCTGACTTTC. Translating it yields CATSTSGANVLTF.

This sequence joins TRBV19 and TRBJ1-1; D gene uncertain. The ends were cut back, 4 bases at V and 0 bases at J, with 12 bases in the middle. From germline, CDR1 is LNHDA and CDR2 SQIVND (reference sequence). This CDR3 is built from 15 residues. CDR3 region: CASSTWSSMNTEAFF. CDR3 DNA: TGTGCCAGTAGTACATGGAGTTCAATGAACACTGAAGCTTTCTTT.

The chain is built from TRBV2 and TRBJ1-3; 8 positions agree with TRBD1. V trimming: 10 bases; J trimming: 0 bases; junction bases outside the gene matches: 5. Germline CDR1 SNHLY, CDR2 FYNNEI. This CDR3 region has 14 residues. Here the CDR3 reads CATRQGRSGNTIYF. CDR3 bases: TGTGCCACCAGACAGGGGCGCTCTGGAAACACCATATATTTT.

Only one count was recorded for this clone. The gene calls are TRBV5-1 and TRBJ2-7; the match to TRBD2 covers 8 bases. Looked up from germline, CDR1 is SGHRS and CDR2 is YFSETQ. This CDR3 is built from 14 residues. The junction had 9 bases not matched to a gene; V was cut back by 4 bases and J by 6 bases. CDR3 nucleotides: TGCGCCAGCAGCCCCTCCTTCGGGAGGGGCGAGCAGTACTTC. Its translation is CASSPSFGRGEQYF.

The CDR3 here is CASSLNRGNTEAFF. The CDR3 region has the DNA TGTGCCAGCAGCTTAAACCGGGGGAACACTGAAGCTTTCTTT. The chain uses TRBV7-3 and TRBJ1-1, with D hard to call. Per the germline V gene, CDR1 is SGHTA and CDR2 is FQGTGA. This CDR3 is built from 14 residues. V lost 1 base and J lost 1, with 7 bases in between. Supplemented by reference TRBV7-3 and TRBJ1-1, the full variable domain reads GAGVSQTPSNKVTEKGKYVELRCDPISGHTALYWYRQSLGQGPEFLIYFQGTGAADDSGLPNDRFFAVRPEGSVSTLKIQRTERGDSAVYLCASSLNRGNTEAFFGQGTRLTVV.

This clone was recorded a few times. The J gene is TRBJ2-7, the V gene TRBV2, with D hard to call. CDR1 and CDR2 (germline): SNHLY, FYNNEI. The CDR3 has 15 residues. Between the trimmed V and J ends, which lost 3 bases and 3 bases, there was a span of 15 bases. CDR3 coding DNA: TGTGCCAGCAGTGACAACACGACACCTTTCTACGAGCAGTACTTC. Translation: CASSDNTTPFYEQYF.

This chain joins TRBV19 and TRBJ1-4, with 9 bases identical to TRBD1. V gave up 6 bases and J gave up 8 bases; unmatched junction bases: 4. The length of the CDR3 is 13 residues. Germline assignment: CDR1 LNHDA and CDR2 SQIVND (reference sequence). The CDR3 loop is CASRGDRVEKLFF. The CDR3 DNA follows: TGTGCCAGTAGGGGGGACAGGGTGGAAAAACTGTTTTTT.

The chain employs TRBV7-2 and TRBJ1-2; TRBD1 aligns across 10 bases. Per germline, CDR1 SGHTA and CDR2 FQGNSA. With V trimmed by 4 bases and J by 7 bases, 9 bases remained unmatched. CDR3 length: 15 amino acids. CDR3 in DNA: TGTGCCAGCAGCTCTCCCCCCCGGGACAGGGGTGGCTACACCTTC. It codes for CASSSPPRDRGGYTF.

The chain uses TRBV6-5 and TRBJ1-6; TRBD1 might be the D (6 bases). V lost 4 bases to trimming and J lost 6 bases, with 13 bases between them. CDR1 MNHEY and CDR2 SVGAGI come from the germline V gene. The CDR3 extends over 15 amino acids. The CDR3 region is CASSFRGSRNSPLHF. As DNA, the CDR3 is TGTGCCAGCAGTTTCAGGGGATCACGTAATTCACCCCTCCACTTT.

This clone was picked up one time. Here the CDR3 DNA reads TGTGCCAGCAGGGAGGGTCTCGGGACTTCGATCTACGAGCAGTACTTC. Translation: CASREGLGTSIYEQYF. J is TRBJ2-7 and V is TRBV27, with D possibly matching TRBD2 (6 bases). This CDR3 is 16 amino acids long. The V and J ends lost 6 bases and 3 bases respectively, with 21 bases between them. Germline V lookup: CDR1 MNHEY, CDR2 SMNVEV (reference sequence).

The V call is TRBV29-1, the J call TRBJ1-2; no clear D gene. V lost 6 bases and J 8 bases, leaving 16 bases between the germline ends. Germline V gene sequence: CDR1 SQVTM, CDR2 ANQGSEA. The CDR3 is 12 residues long. The CDR3: CSVEVSPEGYTF. As DNA, the CDR3 is TGCAGCGTGGAGGTTTCTCCTGAAGGCTACACCTTC.

The CDR3 protein is CAWRGHRGIMGYGYTF. The CDR3 DNA sequence: TGTGCCTGGAGGGGCCACAGGGGAATAATGGGATATGGCTACACCTTC. The rearrangement joins TRBV30 to TRBJ1-2; 7 nucleotides line up with TRBD1. Germline-derived CDR1 and CDR2 are GTSNPN and SVGIG (reference sequence). Losses at the gene ends were 3 bases for V and 5 bases for J; bases not matched to a gene: 15. The CDR3 totals 16 residues.

The chain joins TRBV30 to TRBJ2-1, with D perhaps TRBD1 (5 bases). V dropped 2 bases and J dropped 7 bases, with 6 bases sitting between them. The CDR3 contains 11 residues. The V gene's germline CDR1 is GTSNPN and CDR2 SVGIG (reference sequence). The CDR3 DNA reads as TGTGCCTGGAGTCAGGGTAATGAGCAGTTCTTC. Its translation is CAWSQGNEQFF.

The chain joins TRBV19 to TRBJ1-4, with D tentatively TRBD1 (6 bases). CDR3 length: 15 residues. Germline assignment: CDR1 LNHDA and CDR2 SQIVND (reference sequence). Trimming cost V 3 bases and J 8 bases, with 16 bases left between them. The CDR3: CASSIGWAGAEKLFF. The DNA for the CDR3 is TGTGCCAGTAGTATCGGGTGGGCAGGGGCCGAAAAACTGTTTTTT.